Below are 18 T cell receptor beta chains sequenced from a single sample in a study of cytomegalovirus exposure and HLA in healthy donors. The PCR was carried out with 60 Vbeta primers and 13 Jbeta primers. Profiled with immunoSEQ multiplex PCR; TCRdb holds only in-frame clones, not every one. Of roughly 150,000 clones in the sample, approximately 73% were seen once. Sequenced input: PBMCs. These receptors were taken from a woman aged 18-30 years in good health and CMV-seropositive.

The V call is TRBV29-1, the J call TRBJ1-3; no reliable D call. Between the trimmed V and J ends, which lost 6 bases and 2 bases, there was a span of 5 bases. The CDR3 spans 11 residues. Germline V gene lookup returns CDR1 SQVTM and CDR2 ANQGSEA. CDR3 loop: CSVSAGNTIYF. In DNA, the CDR3 is TGCAGCGTCTCTGCTGGAAACACCATATATTTT.

This clone appeared once. This chain joins TRBV2 and TRBJ2-7, with D tentatively TRBD1 (5 bases). Germline CDR1 and CDR2: SNHLY and FYNNEI. The V gene lost 11 bases and the J gene lost 3 bases, with 11 bases spanning the gap. The CDR3 has 11 amino acids. DNA of the CDR3: TGTGCCGTAGACAGAAACTACGAGCAGTACTTC. Translating it yields CAVDRNYEQYF.

This chain uses TRBV6-1 with TRBJ2-5; no reliable D call. The V gene's germline CDR1 is MNHNS and CDR2 SASEGT. The CDR3 consists of 12 residues. Trimming removed 6 bases from V and 2 bases from J, with 7 bases in between. Here the CDR3 reads CASSPFQETQYF. The CDR3, as DNA: TGTGCCAGCAGCCCTTTTCAAGAGACCCAGTACTTC.

V and J are TRBV28 and TRBJ1-2; TRBD1 matches 8 bases. The V and J ends lost 7 bases and 3 bases, in that order; junction bases with no gene match: 7. This CDR3 spans 14 amino acids. The germline CDR1 and CDR2 sequences are MDHEN and SYDVKM. CDR3 amino acids: CASTPGGFDYGYTF. CDR3 bases: TGTGCCAGCACCCCAGGGGGCTTTGACTATGGCTACACCTTC.

The chain carries TRBV7-6 and TRBJ1-6, with 8 bases lining up with TRBD1. CDR1 is SGHVS and CDR2 is FNYEAQ in the germline V gene. CDR3 length: 14 residues. Trimming took 5 bases from V and 8 from J; bases not matched to a gene: 5. The CDR3 sequence: CASSLGQGHSPLHF. CDR3 bases: TGTGCCAGCAGCCTAGGACAGGGACATTCACCCCTCCACTTT.

The chain joins TRBV10-3 to TRBJ2-7, with 11 bases fitting TRBD2. The germline V gene has CDR1 ENHRY and CDR2 SYGVKD. The CDR3 spans 15 residues. The J segment lost 4 bases and the V segment lost 8 bases, leaving 10 bases of the junction unmatched. In DNA form, the CDR3 reads TGTGCCATCTCCCCTTCCGGGACTAGCGGATACGAGCAGTACTTC. This encodes CAISPSGTSGYEQYF.

The gene calls are TRBV7-6 and TRBJ2-3; 9 bases line up with TRBD1. J gave up 2 bases and V 6 bases, and 9 bases lay outside the gene matches. This CDR3 is 16 amino acids long. Germline V gene sequence: CDR1 SGHVS, CDR2 FNYEAQ. The CDR3 is CASRTGTGTPTDTQYF. The CDR3 DNA reads TGTGCCAGCAGGACGGGGACAGGGACTCCCACAGATACGCAGTATTTT.

V gene TRBV7-3 combines with J gene TRBJ2-2; D perhaps matches TRBD1 (5 bases). In germline, CDR1 is SGHTA, CDR2 FQGTGA. This CDR3 is built from 15 residues. Trimming took 5 bases from V and 2 from J, leaving 12 bases between them. CDR3 coding DNA: TGTGCCAGCAGCCCAGTGACAGCTAACACCGGGGAGCTGTTTTTT. It specifies CASSPVTANTGELFF.

Regarding this clone: The same CDR3 arises from other DNA sequences in this sample as well. The chain combines TRBV7-3 with TRBJ2-2, with D uncertain. The V gene lost 5 bases and the J gene lost 2 bases, with 3 bases spanning the gap. The CDR3 runs 12 residues. Looked up from germline, CDR1 is SGHTA and CDR2 is FQGTGA. CDR3 in DNA: TGTGCCAGCAGCCCTAACACCGGGGAGCTGTTTTTT. Translating it yields CASSPNTGELFF.

The chain has TRBV10-2 and TRBJ1-1; 9 bases fit TRBD1. V shed 7 bases, J shed 4 bases, and the junction held 4 bases outside the gene matches. The V gene's germline CDR1 is WSHSY and CDR2 SAAADI. The length of the CDR3 is 13 residues. In DNA, the CDR3 is TGCGCCAGCAATCCGGGACAGGGCACTGAAGCTTTCTTT. Amino acid sequence: CASNPGQGTEAFF.

V gene TRBV5-8 combines with J gene TRBJ2-2, with D maybe TRBD2 (7 bases). The CDR3 runs 15 residues. CDR1 SGHTS and CDR2 YDEGEE come from the germline V gene. The ends were cut back, 3 bases at V and 1 base at J, with 10 bases in the middle. The chain's CDR3 is CASSWGGLNTGELFF. The CDR3 region has the DNA TGTGCCAGCAGCTGGGGGGGGCTGAACACCGGGGAGCTGTTTTTT.

The chain has TRBV6-4 and TRBJ2-2; D uncertain. Germline V CDR1 and CDR2: MRHNA, SNTAGT. CDR3 size: 12 residues. Trimming took 8 bases from V and 6 from J, leaving 10 bases between them. The CDR3 DNA sequence: TGTGCCAGCGGAGAGGTAGCCGGGGAGCTGTTTTTT. This gives the protein CASGEVAGELFF.

Here the CDR3 DNA reads TGTGCCAGCAGCGCGTCTAATCAGCCCCAGCATTTT. Its protein is CASSASNQPQHF. This chain joins TRBV7-8 and TRBJ1-5, with D hard to call. Trimming removed 5 bases from V and 4 bases from J, with 6 bases in between. CDR3 length equals 12 residues. CDR1 SGHVS and CDR2 FQNEAQ come from the germline V gene. Based on the CDR3 plus reference TRBV7-8 and TRBJ1-5, the full variable domain is GAGVSQSPRYKVAKRGQDVALRCDPISGHVSLFWYQQALGQGPEFLTYFQNEAQLDKSGLPSDRFFAERPEGSVSTLKIQRTQQEDSAVYLCASSASNQPQHFGDGTRLSIL.

This chain joins TRBV6-5 and TRBJ1-2; D remains ambiguous. CDR1 MNHEY and CDR2 SVGAGI come from the germline V gene. Trimming removed 0 bases from V and 5 bases from J, with 10 bases in between. The CDR3 has 14 amino acids. As DNA, the CDR3 is TGTGCCAGCAGTTACTCGACGGACTCTTATGGCTACACCTTC. Encoded protein: CASSYSTDSYGYTF.

The gene calls are TRBV5-4 and TRBJ1-1; 7 bases match TRBD1. With 4 bases clipped from V and 0 bases from J, the junction kept 3 bases outside the gene matches. The CDR3 runs to 14 residues. Germline CDR1 reads SGHNT; CDR2 reads YYREEE (reference sequence). The CDR3 nucleotides read TGTGCCAGCAGCCAGGGACAGCTGAACACTGAAGCTTTCTTT. It translates to CASSQGQLNTEAFF.

The J gene is TRBJ2-5, the V gene TRBV5-5, with TRBD2 matching over 7 bases. TRBJ2-7 explains the end of the DNA better; the J call may be wrong. The CDR3 runs to 14 residues. Germline CDR1 and CDR2: SGHKS and YYEKEE (reference sequence). The DNA of the CDR3 is TGTGCCAGCAACGTCCCGGGGGGAGCCTACGAGCAGTACTTC. Translation: CASNVPGGAYEQYF.

The chain carries TRBV4-1 and TRBJ2-7; D uncertain. The CDR3 is made up of 16 amino acids. The V gene's germline CDR1 is MGHRA and CDR2 YSYEKL. The V and J ends lost 1 base and 0 bases respectively, with 13 bases between them. CDR3 in amino acids: CASSQGSAISSYEQYF. The CDR3, as DNA: TGCGCCAGCAGCCAAGGGAGCGCCATTAGCTCCTACGAGCAGTACTTC.

This chain connects TRBV30 to TRBJ1-1; TRBD1 agrees at 7 bases. Germline assignment: CDR1 GTSNPN and CDR2 SVGIG (reference sequence). CDR3 length: 12 amino acids. V lost 2 bases, J lost 11 bases, and 8 bases stayed unmatched. The CDR3 here is CAWSRSDREAFF. CDR3 DNA sequence: TGTGCCTGGAGTCGCTCAGACAGGGAGGCTTTCTTT.